This TCR beta chain is drawn from a study of radiotherapy plus CTLA-4 blockade in lung cancer. General observations from the study: In blood, after radiotherapy plus ipilimumab, tumor-derived TCR clones expanded.

This clone was detected only once. What it binds is not known. One end of the junction does not line up with germline, which may come from a read error. Method: immunoSEQ multiplex PCR; TCRdb's copy keeps in-frame clones and lacks some. The repertoire holds more than 55,000 clones, with around four fifths as singletons. The CDR3 contains 17 residues. The germline gives CDR1 MNHNS, CDR2 SASEGT. The TCR was taken from a human donor with non-small cell lung cancer whose response to radiotherapy plus ipilimumab could not be evaluated. The specimen comprised peripheral blood, sampled from a patient treated with radiotherapy plus ipilimumab. The chain is built from TRBV6-1 and TRBJ2-2; tentatively, D is TRBD1 (6 bases). In DNA form, the CDR3 reads TGTGCCAGCAGGGAAGCCGGGACACCTACGAACACCGGGGAGCTGTTTTTT. Amino acid sequence: CASREAGTPTNTGELFF.